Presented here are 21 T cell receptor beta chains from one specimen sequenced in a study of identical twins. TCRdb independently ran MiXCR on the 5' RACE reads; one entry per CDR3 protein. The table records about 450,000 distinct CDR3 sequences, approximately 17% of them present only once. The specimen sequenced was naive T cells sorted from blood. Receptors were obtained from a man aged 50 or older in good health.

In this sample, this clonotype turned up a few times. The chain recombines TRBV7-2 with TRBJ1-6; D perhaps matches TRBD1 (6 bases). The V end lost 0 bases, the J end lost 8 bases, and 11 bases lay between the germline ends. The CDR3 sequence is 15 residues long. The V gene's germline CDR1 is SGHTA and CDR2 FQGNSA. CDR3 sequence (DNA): TGTGCCAGCAGCTTAGCGCGGGGGCGCGATTCACCCCTCCACTTT. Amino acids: CASSLARGRDSPLHF.

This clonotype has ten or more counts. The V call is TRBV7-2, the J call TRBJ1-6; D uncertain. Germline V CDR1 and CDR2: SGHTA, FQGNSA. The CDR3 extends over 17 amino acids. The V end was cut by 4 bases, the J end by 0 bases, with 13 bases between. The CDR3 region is CASSYRRGLSYNSPLHF. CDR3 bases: TGTGCCAGCAGCTACCGTCGAGGCCTCTCCTATAATTCACCCCTCCACTTT.

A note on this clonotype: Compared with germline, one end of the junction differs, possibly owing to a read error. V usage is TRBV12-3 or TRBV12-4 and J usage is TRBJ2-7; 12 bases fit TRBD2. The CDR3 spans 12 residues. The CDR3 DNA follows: TGTGCCAGCAGTCAGACTAGCGGGAGAAGGAACTTC. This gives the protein CASSQTSGRRNF.

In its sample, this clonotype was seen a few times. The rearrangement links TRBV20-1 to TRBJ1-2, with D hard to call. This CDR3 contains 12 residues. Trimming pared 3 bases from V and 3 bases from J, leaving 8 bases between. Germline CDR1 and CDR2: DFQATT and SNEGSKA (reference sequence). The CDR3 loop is CSARGLDYGYTF. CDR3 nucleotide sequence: TGCAGTGCTAGGGGTCTGGACTATGGCTACACCTTC.

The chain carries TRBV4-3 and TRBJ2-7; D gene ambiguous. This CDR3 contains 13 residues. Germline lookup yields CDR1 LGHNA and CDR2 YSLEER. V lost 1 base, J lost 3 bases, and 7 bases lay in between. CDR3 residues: CASSQGTIYEQYF. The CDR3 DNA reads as TGCGCCAGCAGCCAAGGGACGATCTACGAGCAGTACTTC.

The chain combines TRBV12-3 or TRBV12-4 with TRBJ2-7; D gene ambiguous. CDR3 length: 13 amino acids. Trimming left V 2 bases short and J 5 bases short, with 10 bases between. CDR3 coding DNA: TGTGCCAGCAGTTTAAATGGGATCCACGAGCAGTACTTC. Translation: CASSLNGIHEQYF.

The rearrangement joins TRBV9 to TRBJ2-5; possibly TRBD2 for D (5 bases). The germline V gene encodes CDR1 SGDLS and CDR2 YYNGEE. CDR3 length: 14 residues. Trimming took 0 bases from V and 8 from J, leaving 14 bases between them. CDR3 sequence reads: CASSVGTWQGTQYF. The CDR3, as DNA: TGTGCCAGCAGCGTAGGGACTTGGCAAGGTACCCAGTACTTC. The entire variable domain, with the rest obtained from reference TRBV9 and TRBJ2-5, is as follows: DSGVTQTPKHLITATGQRVTLRCSPRSGDLSVYWYQQSLDQGLQFLIQYYNGEERAKGNILERFSAQQFPDLHSELNLSSLELGDSALYFCASSVGTWQGTQYFGPGTRLLVL.

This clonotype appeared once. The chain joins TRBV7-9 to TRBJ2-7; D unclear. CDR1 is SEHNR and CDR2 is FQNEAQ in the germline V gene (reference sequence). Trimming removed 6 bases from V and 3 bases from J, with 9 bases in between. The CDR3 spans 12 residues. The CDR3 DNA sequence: TGTGCCAGCAGTTTTAAGTTCTACGAGCAGTACTTC. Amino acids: CASSFKFYEQYF. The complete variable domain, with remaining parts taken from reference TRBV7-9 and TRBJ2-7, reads DTGVSQNPRHKITKRGQNVTFRCDPISEHNRLYWYRQTLGQGPEFLTYFQNEAQLEKSRLLSDRFSAERPKGSFSTLEIQRTEQGDSAMYLCASSFKFYEQYFGPGTRLTVT.

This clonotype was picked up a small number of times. In DNA form, the CDR3 reads TGCAGTGCTATCGCAGGGGGCTTGTGGGATTCACCCCTCCACTTT. Translation: CSAIAGGLWDSPLHF. The chain uses TRBV20-1 and TRBJ1-6; 8 nucleotides match TRBD1. The V gene end was trimmed by 4 bases and the J gene end by 8 bases; junction bases not matched to a gene: 10. Germline CDR1 reads DFQATT; CDR2 reads SNEGSKA (reference sequence). This CDR3 region has 15 residues.

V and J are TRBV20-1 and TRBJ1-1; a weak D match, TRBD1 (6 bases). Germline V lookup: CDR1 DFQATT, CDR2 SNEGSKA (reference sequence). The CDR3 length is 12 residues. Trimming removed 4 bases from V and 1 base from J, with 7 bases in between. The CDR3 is CSATRGNTEAFF. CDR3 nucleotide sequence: TGCAGTGCTACCAGGGGGAACACTGAAGCTTTCTTT.

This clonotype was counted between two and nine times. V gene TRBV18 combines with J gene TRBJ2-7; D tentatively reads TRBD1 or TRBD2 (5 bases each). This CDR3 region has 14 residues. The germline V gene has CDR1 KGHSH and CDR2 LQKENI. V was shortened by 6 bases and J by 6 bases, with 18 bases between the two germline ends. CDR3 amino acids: CASSPGTRASEQYF. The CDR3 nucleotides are TGTGCCAGCTCCCCAGGGACGAGGGCCTCCGAGCAGTACTTC.

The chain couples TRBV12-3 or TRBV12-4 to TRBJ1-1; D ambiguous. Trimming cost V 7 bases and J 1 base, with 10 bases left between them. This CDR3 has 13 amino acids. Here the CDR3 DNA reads TGTGCCAGCACCGTACTCAGGAACACTGAAGCTTTCTTT. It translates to CASTVLRNTEAFF.

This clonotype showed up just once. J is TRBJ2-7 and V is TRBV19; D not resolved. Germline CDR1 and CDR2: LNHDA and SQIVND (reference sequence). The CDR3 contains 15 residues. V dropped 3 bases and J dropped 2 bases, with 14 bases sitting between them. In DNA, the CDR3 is TGTGCCAGTAGTATTGTCGGTTCAGGACCCTACGAGCAGTACTTC. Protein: CASSIVGSGPYEQYF.

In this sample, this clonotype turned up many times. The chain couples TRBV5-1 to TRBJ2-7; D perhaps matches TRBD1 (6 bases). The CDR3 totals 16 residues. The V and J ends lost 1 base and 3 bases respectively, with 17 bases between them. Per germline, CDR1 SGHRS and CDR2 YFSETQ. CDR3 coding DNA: TGCGCCAGCAGCTTGATACCTGAACAGGGAGTCTACGAGCAGTACTTC. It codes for CASSLIPEQGVYEQYF.

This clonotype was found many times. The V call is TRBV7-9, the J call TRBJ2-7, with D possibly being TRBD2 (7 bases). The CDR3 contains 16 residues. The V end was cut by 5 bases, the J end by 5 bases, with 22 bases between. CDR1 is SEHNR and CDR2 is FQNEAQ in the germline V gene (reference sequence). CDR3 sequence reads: CASSTRGGGAGHEQYF. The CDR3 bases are TGTGCCAGCAGCACGAGGGGAGGGGGTGCCGGACACGAGCAGTACTTC.

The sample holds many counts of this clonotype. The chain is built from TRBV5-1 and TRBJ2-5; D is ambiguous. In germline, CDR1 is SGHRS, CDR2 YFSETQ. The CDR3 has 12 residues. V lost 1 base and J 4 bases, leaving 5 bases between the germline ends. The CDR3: CASSLPAETQYF. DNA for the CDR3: TGCGCCAGCAGCTTGCCGGCAGAGACCCAGTACTTC.

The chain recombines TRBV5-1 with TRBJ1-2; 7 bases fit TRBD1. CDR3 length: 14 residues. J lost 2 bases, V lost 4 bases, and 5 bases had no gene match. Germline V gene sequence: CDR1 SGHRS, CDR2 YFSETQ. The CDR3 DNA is TGCGCCAGCAGCGATGGGACAGTCAACTATGGCTACACCTTC. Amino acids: CASSDGTVNYGYTF.

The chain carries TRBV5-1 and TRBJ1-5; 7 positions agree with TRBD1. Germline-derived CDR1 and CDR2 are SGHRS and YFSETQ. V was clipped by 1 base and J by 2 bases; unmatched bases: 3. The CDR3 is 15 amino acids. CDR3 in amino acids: CASSLSGGGNQPQHF. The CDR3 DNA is TGCGCCAGCAGCTTGTCAGGGGGAGGCAATCAGCCCCAGCATTTT.

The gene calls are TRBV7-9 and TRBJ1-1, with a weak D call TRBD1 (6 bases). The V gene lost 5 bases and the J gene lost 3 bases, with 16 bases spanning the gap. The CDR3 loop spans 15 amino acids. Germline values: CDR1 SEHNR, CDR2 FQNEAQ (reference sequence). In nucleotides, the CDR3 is TGTGCCAGCAGCAAAGACAGCCAGGGGTACACTGAAGCTTTCTTT. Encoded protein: CASSKDSQGYTEAFF.

The CDR3 loop reads CASSSGALDNEQFF. The CDR3 coding sequence is TGTGCCAGCAGTTCCGGGGCCTTGGACAATGAGCAGTTCTTC. The chain couples TRBV6-2 or TRBV6-3 to TRBJ2-1, with D possibly called TRBD1 or TRBD2 (5 bases each). CDR1 is MNHEY and CDR2 is SVGEGT in the germline V gene. The V gene lost 4 bases and the J gene lost 5 bases, with 12 bases spanning the gap. The CDR3 totals 14 residues.

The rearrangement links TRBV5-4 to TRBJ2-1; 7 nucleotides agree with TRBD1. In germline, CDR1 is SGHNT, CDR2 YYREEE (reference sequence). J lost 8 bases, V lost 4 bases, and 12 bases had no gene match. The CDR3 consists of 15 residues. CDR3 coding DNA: TGTGCCAGCAGCACACGAAGAAACAGGGGCGATGAGCAGTTCTTC. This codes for CASSTRRNRGDEQFF.